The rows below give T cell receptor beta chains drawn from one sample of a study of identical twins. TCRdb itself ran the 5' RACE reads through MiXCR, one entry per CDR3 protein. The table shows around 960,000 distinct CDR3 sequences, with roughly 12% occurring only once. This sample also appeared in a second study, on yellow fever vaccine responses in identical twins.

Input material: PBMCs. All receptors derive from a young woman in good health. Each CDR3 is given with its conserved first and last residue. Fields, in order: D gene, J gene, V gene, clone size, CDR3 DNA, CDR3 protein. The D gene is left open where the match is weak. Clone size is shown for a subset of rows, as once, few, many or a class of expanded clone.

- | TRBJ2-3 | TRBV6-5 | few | TGTGCCAGCAGCTATGGGGGTCTGAGCATTAGCACAGATACGCAGTATTTT | CASSYGGLSISTDTQYF
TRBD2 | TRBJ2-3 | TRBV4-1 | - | TGCGCCAGCAGCCAGGCGACTAGCGGGGGGGAGGGATCCACAGATACGCAGTATTTT | CASSQATSGGEGSTDTQYF
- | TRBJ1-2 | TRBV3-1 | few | TGTGCCAGCAGCCAAGATAGCGGTGCCGGGGGGTATGGCTACACCTTC | CASSQDSGAGGYGYTF
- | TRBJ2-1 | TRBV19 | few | TGTGCCAGTAGAAGAACCCTGGGCAATGAGCAGTTCTTC | CASRRTLGNEQFF
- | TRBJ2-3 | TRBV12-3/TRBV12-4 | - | TGTGCCAGCAGCCCAGGGAAGATGGGCACAGATACGCAGTATTTT | CASSPGKMGTDTQYF
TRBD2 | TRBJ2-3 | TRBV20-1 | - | TGCAGTGCTAGAGATGGTACTAGCGGGAGGGAAGTGACAGATACGCAGTATTTT | CSARDGTSGREVTDTQYF
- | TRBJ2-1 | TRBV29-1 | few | TGCAGCGTTGAGGGCACGACAGTTTCCTACAATGAGCAGTTCTTC | CSVEGTTVSYNEQFF
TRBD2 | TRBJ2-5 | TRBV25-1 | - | TGTGCCAGCAGTATCGGACTAGCGGGAGGAGATGTTGGAGAGACCCAGTACTTC | CASSIGLAGGDVGETQYF
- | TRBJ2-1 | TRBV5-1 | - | TGCGCCAGCAGCTTATCGGGGGTTATATACAATGAGCAGTTCTTC | CASSLSGVIYNEQFF
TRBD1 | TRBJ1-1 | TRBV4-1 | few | TGCGCCAGCAGCCAAGATTCCCGAGGGACAGGGGAGGTGAACACTGAAGCTTTCTTT | CASSQDSRGTGEVNTEAFF
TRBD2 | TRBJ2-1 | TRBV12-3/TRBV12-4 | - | TGTGCCAGCAGTCAAGGGACTAGCGGAGACAATGAGCAGTTCTTC | CASSQGTSGDNEQFF
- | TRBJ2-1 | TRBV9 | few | TGTGCCAGCAGCGTTGTGACGAGGGGATACAATGAGCAGTTCTTC | CASSVVTRGYNEQFF
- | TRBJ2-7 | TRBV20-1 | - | TGCAGTGCTAGACAGGGTCTCCCCGCCGAGCAGTACTTC | CSARQGLPAEQYF
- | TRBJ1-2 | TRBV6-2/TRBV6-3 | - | TGTGCCAGCAGAAACGGGCCCCGGGATGGCTACACCTTC | CASRNGPRDGYTF
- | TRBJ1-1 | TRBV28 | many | TGTGCCAGTGGGGGACATTCGAACACTGAAGCTTTCTTT | CASGGHSNTEAFF
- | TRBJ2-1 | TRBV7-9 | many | TGTGCCAGCAGCTTAGAGCCTTACAATGAGCAGTTCTTC | CASSLEPYNEQFF
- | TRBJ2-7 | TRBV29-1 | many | TGCAGCGTTGGCGGGAATTCTTACGAGCAGTACTTC | CSVGGNSYEQYF
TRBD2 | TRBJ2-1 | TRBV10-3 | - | TGTGCCATCAGTGAACGGGAGGCAGCGGGAGTCGGCAATGAGCAGTTCTTC | CAISEREAAGVGNEQFF
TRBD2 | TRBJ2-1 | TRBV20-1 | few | TGCAGTGCTAGAGATCCCTGGGCTAGCGGCGTTTGGAATGAGCAGTTCTTC | CSARDPWASGVWNEQFF
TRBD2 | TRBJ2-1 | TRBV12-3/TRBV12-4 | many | TGTGCCAGCAGTCCCACCGGGACTAGCGGGGGGGGTGAGCAGTTCTTC | CASSPTGTSGGGEQFF
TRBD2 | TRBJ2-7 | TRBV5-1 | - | TGCGCCAGCAGCTTGGCCCGTTCTGCGGGGGGCTCCTACGAGCAGTACTTC | CASSLARSAGGSYEQYF
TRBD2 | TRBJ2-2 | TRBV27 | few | TGTGCCAGCAGTCCGACTGGGGGACTAGCGGGAGTTGGGGAGCTGTTTTTT | CASSPTGGLAGVGELFF
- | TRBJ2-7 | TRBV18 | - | TGTGCCAGCTCACCACGTCCGCGGGAAGGGGGCTACGAGCAGTACTTC | CASSPRPREGGYEQYF
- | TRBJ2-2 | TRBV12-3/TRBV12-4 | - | TGTGCCAGCACCGGGGTAGACAGAGTCGGGGAGCTGTTTTTT | CASTGVDRVGELFF
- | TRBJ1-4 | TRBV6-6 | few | TGTGCCAGCAGTCCCGTGGGTAATGAAAAACTGTTTTTT | CASSPVGNEKLFF
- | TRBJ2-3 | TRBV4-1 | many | TGCGCCAGCAGCCAAAGATTCACCAGCACAGATACGCAGTATTTT | CASSQRFTSTDTQYF
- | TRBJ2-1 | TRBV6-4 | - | TGTGCCAGCAGCCCAGACAGTACCTACAATGAGCAGTTCTTC | CASSPDSTYNEQFF
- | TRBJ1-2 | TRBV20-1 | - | TGCAGTGCTAGACCTCAGGGTGTACACTATGGCTACACCTTC | CSARPQGVHYGYTF
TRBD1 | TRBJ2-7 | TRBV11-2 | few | TGTGCCAGCAGCCAAGTGGGACAGGGTTATTCCTACGAGCAGTACTTC | CASSQVGQGYSYEQYF
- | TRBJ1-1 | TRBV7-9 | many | TGTGCCAGCAGCTGGGACATGAACACTGAAGCTTTCTTT | CASSWDMNTEAFF
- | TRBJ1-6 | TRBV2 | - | TGTGCCAGCAGTGAACCGAAGCCAGCACCCCTCCACTTT | CASSEPKPAPLHF
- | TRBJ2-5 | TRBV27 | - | TGTGCCAGCAGTTCCTGGTACCAAGAGACCCAGTACTTC | CASSSWYQETQYF
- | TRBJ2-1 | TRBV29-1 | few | TGCAGCGTTAATATAGGACTCGGGGACAATGAGCAGTTCTTC | CSVNIGLGDNEQFF
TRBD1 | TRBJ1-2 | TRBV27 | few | TGTGCCAGCAGTGCGAGGGCCACAGGGGACTATGGCTACACCTTC | CASSARATGDYGYTF
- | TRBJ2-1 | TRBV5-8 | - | TGTGCCAGCACCATGACGAGCCAGGGTGAGCAGTTCTTC | CASTMTSQGEQFF
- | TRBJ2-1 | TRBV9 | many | TGTGCCAGCAGCGTAGCACCCCGGAAGGGTGAGCAGTTCTTC | CASSVAPRKGEQFF
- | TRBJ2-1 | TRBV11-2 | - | TGTGCCAGCAGCTTAGTTTCGGGATATATCCCCACTACCACCTACAATGAGCAGTTCTTC | CASSLVSGYIPTTTYNEQFF
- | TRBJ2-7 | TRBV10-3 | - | TGTGCCATCAGTGAGTCGGCCAGTTCCTTCTACGAGCAGTACTTC | CAISESASSFYEQYF
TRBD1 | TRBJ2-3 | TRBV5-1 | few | TGCGCCAGCAGCGGTGGAGGGACAGGAGGCACAGATACGCAGTATTTT | CASSGGGTGGTDTQYF
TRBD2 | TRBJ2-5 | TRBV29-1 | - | TGCAGCGTTGGTGGCGGGAGAATGGAGACCCAGTACTTC | CSVGGGRMETQYF
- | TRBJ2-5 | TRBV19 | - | TGTGCCACCCAACCCCAGGGCCGGGAGACCCAGTACTTC | CATQPQGRETQYF
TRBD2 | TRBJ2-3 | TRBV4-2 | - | TGTGCCAGCAGCCAAGATCTGTTAGCGGGAGCAGATACGCAGTATTTT | CASSQDLLAGADTQYF
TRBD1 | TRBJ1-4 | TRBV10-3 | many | TGTGCCATCAGTGGGACAGGGCCCTCAACTAATGAAAAACTGTTTTTT | CAISGTGPSTNEKLFF
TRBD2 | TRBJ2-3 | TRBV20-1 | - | TGCAGTGCTACCCTAGCGGGAGTGTTAGATACGCAGTATTTT | CSATLAGVLDTQYF
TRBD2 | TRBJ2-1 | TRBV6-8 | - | TGTGCCAGCAGTTACTCGCAGACTAGCGGGCTTAACAATGAGCAGTTCTTC | CASSYSQTSGLNNEQFF